This T cell receptor (beta chain) was identified during a study of blood T cells in healthy people across ages. Germline V CDR1 and CDR2: SGHTA, FQGNSA. CDR3 length: 12 residues. The V gene lost 5 bases and the J gene lost 4 bases, with 6 bases spanning the gap. Alongside a J-beta primer mix, a sample-barcoded 5' primer served in a second PCR lasting about 7 to 11 cycles. MiXCR, applied by TCRdb to the 5' RACE reads, yields one record per CDR3 protein. The table records almost 550,000 distinct CDR3 sequences, around 24% of them present only once. This clonotype was seen a few times. Isolating PBMCs gave at least 6 million of these cells per sample. This sample was also put to use in a study of T cells of mothers and their children. That work adds: Extracted RNA, in its entirety, went into cDNA synthesis at roughly 1.4 ug per 15 ul.

This TCR was recovered from a boy between 10 and 17 years old in good health. The gene calls are TRBV7-2 and TRBJ1-3; the D is unclear. Input material: blood. The chain's CDR3 is CASSPTGNTIYF. CDR3 coding DNA: TGTGCCAGCAGCCCTACGGGAAACACCATATATTTT.